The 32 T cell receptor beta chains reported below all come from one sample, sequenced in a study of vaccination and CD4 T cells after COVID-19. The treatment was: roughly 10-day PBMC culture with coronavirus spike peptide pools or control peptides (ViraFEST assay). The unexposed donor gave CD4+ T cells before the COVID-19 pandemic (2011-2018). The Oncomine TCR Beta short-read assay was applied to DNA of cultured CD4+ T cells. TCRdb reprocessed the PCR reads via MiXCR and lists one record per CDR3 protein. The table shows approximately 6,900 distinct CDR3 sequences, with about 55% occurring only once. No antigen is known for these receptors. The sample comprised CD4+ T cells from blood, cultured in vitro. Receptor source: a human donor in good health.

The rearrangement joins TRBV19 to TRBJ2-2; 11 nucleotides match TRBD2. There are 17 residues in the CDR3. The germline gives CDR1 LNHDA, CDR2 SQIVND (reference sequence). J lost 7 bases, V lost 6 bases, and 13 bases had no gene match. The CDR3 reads CASRGLAAQPGGGELFF. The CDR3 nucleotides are TGTGCCAGTAGGGGACTAGCGGCCCAACCAGGGGGCGGGGAGCTGTTTTTT. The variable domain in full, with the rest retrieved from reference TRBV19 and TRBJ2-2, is DGGITQSPKYLFRKEGQNVTLSCEQNLNHDAMYWYRQDPGQGLRLIYYSQIVNDFQKGDIAEGYSVSREKKESFPLTVTSAQKNPTAFYLCASRGLAAQPGGGELFFGEGSRLTVL.

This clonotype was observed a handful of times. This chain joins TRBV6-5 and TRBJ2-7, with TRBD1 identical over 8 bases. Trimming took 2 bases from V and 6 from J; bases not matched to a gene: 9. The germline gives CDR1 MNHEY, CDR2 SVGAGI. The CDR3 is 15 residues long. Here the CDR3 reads CASSYTGQERSEQYF. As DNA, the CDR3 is TGTGCCAGCAGTTACACGGGACAGGAGAGGTCCGAGCAGTACTTC.

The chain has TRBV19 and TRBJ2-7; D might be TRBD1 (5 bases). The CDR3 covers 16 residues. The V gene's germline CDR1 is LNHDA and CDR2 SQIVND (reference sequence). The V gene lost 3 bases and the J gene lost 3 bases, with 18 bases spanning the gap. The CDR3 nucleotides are TGTGCCAGTAGTATCGGCATAACAGGAGCTTTCTACGAGCAGTACTTC. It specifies CASSIGITGAFYEQYF.

The CDR3 here is CASSLAETGRPFSYEQYF. For the CDR3, the DNA is TGCGCCAGCAGCTTGGCCGAGACAGGCCGACCTTTTTCCTACGAGCAGTACTTC. The J gene is TRBJ2-7, the V gene TRBV5-1, with D maybe TRBD1 (6 bases). V lost 0 bases to trimming and J lost 1 base, with 20 bases between them. This CDR3 has 18 residues. Germline loops: CDR1 SGHRS, CDR2 YFSETQ.

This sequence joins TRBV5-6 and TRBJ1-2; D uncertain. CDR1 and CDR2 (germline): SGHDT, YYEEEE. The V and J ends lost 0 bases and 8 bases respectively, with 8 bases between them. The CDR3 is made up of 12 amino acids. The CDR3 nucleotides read TGTGCCAGCAGCTTGGAAAAGGGAGGCTACACCTTC. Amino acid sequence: CASSLEKGGYTF.

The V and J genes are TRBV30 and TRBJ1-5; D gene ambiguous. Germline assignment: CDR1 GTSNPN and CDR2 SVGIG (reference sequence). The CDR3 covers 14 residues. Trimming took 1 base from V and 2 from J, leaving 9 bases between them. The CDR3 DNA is TGTGCCTGGAGTGGGGGTTCCCGCAATCAGCCCCAGCATTTT. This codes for CAWSGGSRNQPQHF.

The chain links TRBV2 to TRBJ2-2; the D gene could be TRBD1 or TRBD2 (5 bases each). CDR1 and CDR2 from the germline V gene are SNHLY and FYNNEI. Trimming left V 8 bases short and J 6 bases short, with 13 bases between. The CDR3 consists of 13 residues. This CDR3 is CASHWDESGELFF. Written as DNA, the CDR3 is TGTGCCAGCCATTGGGACGAGTCCGGGGAGCTGTTTTTT.

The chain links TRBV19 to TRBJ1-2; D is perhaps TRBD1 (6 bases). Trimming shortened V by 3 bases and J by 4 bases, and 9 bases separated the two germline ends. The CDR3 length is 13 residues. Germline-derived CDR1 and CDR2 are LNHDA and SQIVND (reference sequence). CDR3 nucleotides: TGTGCCAGTAGTATCCAGGGGACCTATGGCTACACCTTC. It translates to CASSIQGTYGYTF.

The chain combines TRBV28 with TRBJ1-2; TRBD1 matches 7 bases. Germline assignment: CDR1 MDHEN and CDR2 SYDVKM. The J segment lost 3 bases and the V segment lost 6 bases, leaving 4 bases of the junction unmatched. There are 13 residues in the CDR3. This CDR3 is CASRRDSYYGYTF. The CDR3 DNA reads TGTGCCAGCAGAAGGGACAGCTACTATGGCTACACCTTC.

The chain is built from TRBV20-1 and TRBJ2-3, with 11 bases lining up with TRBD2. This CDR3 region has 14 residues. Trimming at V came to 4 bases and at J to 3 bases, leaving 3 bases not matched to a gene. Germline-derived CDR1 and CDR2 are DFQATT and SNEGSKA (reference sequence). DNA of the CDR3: TGCAGTGCTAATAGCGGGAGGGAGACAGATACGCAGTATTTT. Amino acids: CSANSGRETDTQYF.

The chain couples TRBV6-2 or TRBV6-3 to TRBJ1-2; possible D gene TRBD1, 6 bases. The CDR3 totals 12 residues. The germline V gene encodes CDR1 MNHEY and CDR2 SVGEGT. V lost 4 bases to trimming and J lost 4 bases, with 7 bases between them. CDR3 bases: TGTGCCAGCAGTTCAGGGGTCTATGGCTACACCTTC. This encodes CASSSGVYGYTF.

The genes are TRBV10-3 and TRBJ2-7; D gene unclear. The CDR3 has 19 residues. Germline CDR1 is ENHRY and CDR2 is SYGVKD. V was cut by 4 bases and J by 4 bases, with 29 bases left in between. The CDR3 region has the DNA TGTGCCATCAGTGCGGATGTGGTGCAAGGGCCCAGTTATGGATACGAGCAGTACTTC. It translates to CAISADVVQGPSYGYEQYF.

The CDR3 DNA is TGTGCCAGCAGTATTTTACAGGGCAATAATTCACCCCTCCACTTT. This translates into CASSILQGNNSPLHF. The rearrangement uses TRBV27 and TRBJ1-6; D is perhaps TRBD1 (6 bases). V lost 5 bases and J 5 bases, leaving 13 bases between the germline ends. Germline V gene sequence: CDR1 MNHEY, CDR2 SMNVEV (reference sequence). This CDR3 is built from 15 residues.

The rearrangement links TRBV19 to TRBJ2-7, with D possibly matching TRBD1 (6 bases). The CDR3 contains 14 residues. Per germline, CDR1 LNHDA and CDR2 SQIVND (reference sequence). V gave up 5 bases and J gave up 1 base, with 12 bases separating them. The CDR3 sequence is CASSPAQGSYEQYF. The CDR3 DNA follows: TGTGCCAGTAGTCCCGCCCAGGGGTCCTACGAGCAGTACTTC.

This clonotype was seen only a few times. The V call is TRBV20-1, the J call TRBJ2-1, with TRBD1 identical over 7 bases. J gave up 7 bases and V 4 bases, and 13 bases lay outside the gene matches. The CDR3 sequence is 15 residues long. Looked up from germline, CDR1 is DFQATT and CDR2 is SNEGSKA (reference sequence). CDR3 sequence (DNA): TGCAGTGCTAACTTCGGGACAGCGTCCTTGAATGAGCAGTTCTTC. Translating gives CSANFGTASLNEQFF.

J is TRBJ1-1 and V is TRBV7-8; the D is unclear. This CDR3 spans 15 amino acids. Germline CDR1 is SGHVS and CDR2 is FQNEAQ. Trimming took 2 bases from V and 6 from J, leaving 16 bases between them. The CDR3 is CASSLIFGVGAEAFF. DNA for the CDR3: TGTGCCAGCAGCTTAATTTTCGGTGTTGGGGCTGAAGCTTTCTTT. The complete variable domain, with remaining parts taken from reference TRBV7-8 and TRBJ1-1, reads GAGVSQSPRYKVAKRGQDVALRCDPISGHVSLFWYQQALGQGPEFLTYFQNEAQLDKSGLPSDRFFAERPEGSVSTLKIQRTQQEDSAVYLCASSLIFGVGAEAFFGQGTRLTVV.

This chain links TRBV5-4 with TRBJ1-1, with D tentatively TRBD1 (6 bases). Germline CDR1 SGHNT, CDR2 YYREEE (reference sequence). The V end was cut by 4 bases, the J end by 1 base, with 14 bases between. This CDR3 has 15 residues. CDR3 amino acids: CASSRGGGRNTEAFF. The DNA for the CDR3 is TGTGCCAGCAGCCGTGGCGGGGGGCGGAACACTGAAGCTTTCTTT.

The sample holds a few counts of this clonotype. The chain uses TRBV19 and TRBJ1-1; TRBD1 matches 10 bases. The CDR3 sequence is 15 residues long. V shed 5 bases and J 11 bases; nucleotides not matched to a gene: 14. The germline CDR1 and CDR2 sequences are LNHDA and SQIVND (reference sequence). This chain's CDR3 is CASSARDRGGFSAFF. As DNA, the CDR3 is TGTGCCAGTAGTGCGCGGGACAGGGGTGGGTTTTCGGCTTTCTTT.

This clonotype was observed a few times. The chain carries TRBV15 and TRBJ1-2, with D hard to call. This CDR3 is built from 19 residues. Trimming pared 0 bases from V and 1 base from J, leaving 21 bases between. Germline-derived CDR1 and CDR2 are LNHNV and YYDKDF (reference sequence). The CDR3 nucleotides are TGTGCCACCAGCAGAGATGATGCACCCAAATACTCAGATAACTATGGCTACACCTTC. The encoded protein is CATSRDDAPKYSDNYGYTF. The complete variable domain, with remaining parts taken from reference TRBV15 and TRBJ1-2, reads DAMVIQNPRYQVTQFGKPVTLSCSQTLNHNVMYWYQQKSSQAPKLLFHYYDKDFNNEADTPDNFQSRRPNTSFCFLDIRSPGLGDTAMYLCATSRDDAPKYSDNYGYTFGSGTRLTVV.

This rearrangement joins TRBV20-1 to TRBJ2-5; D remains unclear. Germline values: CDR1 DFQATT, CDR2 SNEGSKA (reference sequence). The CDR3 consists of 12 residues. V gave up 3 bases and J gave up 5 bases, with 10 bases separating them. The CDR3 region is CSASNIPETQYF. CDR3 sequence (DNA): TGCAGTGCTAGTAATATTCCGGAGACCCAGTACTTC.

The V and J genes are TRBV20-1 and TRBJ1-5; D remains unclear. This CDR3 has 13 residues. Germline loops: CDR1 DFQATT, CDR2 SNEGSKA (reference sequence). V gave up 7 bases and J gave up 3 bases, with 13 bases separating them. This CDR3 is CSVRTGPNQPQHF. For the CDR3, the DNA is TGCAGTGTCCGGACGGGTCCCAATCAGCCCCAGCATTTT.

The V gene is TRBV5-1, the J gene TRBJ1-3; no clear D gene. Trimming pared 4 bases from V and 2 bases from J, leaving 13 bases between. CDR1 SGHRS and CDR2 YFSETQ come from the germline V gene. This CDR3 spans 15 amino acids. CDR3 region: CASSPLGDPGNTIYF. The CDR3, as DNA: TGCGCCAGCAGCCCCCTTGGTGACCCTGGAAACACCATATATTTT. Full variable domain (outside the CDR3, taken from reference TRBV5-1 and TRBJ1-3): KAGVTQTPRYLIKTRGQQVTLSCSPISGHRSVSWYQQTPGQGLQFLFEYFSETQRNKGNFPGRFSGRQFSNSRSEMNVSTLELGDSALYLCASSPLGDPGNTIYFGEGSWLTVV.

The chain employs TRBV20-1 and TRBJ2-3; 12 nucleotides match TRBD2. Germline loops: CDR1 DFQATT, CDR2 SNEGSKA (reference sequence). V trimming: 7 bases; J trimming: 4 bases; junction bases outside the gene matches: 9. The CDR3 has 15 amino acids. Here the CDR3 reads CSVKRLAGDSDTQYF. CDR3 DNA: TGCAGTGTTAAACGACTAGCGGGAGATTCAGATACGCAGTATTTT.

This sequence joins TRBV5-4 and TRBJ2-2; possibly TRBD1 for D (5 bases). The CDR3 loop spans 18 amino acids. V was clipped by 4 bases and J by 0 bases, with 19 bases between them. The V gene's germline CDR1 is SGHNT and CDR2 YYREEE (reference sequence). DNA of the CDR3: TGTGCCAGCAGCCAGGACATAGGATCCTCTCCGAACACCGGGGAGCTGTTTTTT. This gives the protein CASSQDIGSSPNTGELFF.

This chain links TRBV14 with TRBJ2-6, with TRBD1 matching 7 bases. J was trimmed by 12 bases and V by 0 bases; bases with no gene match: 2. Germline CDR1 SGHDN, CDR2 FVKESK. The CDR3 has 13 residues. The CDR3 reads CASSQEGQAVLTF. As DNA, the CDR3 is TGTGCCAGCAGCCAAGAAGGACAGGCCGTCCTGACTTTC.

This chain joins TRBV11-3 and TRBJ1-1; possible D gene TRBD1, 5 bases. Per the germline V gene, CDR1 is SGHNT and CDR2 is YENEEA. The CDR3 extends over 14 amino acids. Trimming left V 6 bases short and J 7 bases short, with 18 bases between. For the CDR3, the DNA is TGTGCCAGCAGATCGTTTAACGGGGGGTGTGAAGCTTTCTTT. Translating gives CASRSFNGGCEAFF. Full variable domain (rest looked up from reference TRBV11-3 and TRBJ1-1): EAGVVQSPRYKIIEKKQPVAFWCNPISGHNTLYWYLQNLGQGPELLIRYENEEAVDDSQLPKDRFSAERLKGVDSTLKIQPAELGDSAVYLCASRSFNGGCEAFFGQGTRLTVV.

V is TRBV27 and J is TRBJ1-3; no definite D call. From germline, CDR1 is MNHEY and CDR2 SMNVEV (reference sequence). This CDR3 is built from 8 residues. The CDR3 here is CSGNTIYF. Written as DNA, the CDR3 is TGTAGTGGAAACACCATATATTTT.

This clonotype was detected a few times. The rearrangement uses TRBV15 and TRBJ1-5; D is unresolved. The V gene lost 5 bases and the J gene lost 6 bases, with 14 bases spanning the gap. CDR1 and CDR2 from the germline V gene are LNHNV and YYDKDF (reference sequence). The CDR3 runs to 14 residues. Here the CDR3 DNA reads TGTGCCACCAGCGGAGCCGTGTCGTCTCAGCCCCAGCATTTT. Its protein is CATSGAVSSQPQHF.

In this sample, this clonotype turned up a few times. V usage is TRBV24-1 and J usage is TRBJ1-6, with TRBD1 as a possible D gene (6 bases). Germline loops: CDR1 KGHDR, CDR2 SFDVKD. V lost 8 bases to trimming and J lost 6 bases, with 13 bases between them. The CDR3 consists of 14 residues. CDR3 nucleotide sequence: TGTGCCACCATCGTGGGACACCGTAATTCACCCCTCCACTTT. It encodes CATIVGHRNSPLHF.

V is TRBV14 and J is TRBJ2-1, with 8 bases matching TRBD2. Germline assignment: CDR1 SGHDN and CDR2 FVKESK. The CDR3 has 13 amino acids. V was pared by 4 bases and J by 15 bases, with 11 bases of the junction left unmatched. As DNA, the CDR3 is TGTGCCAGCAGCCCCCCAGCGGGGGCCCCTCTGTTCTTC. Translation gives CASSPPAGAPLFF.

The CDR3 region has the DNA TGTGCCAGCAGCGACGGGGCAGGGGGTCTGGGCACTGAAGCTTTCTTT. Amino acids: CASSDGAGGLGTEAFF. The chain recombines TRBV6-1 with TRBJ1-1; 7 nucleotides align to TRBD1. CDR1 and CDR2 from the germline V gene are MNHNS and SASEGT. This CDR3 has 16 amino acids. J gave up 4 bases and V 6 bases, and 14 bases lay outside the gene matches.

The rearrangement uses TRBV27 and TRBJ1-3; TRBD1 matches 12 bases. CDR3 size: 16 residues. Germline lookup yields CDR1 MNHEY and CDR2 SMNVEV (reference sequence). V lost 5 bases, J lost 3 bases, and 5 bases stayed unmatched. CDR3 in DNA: TGTGCCAGCAGTAAGGGGGACAGGGGGCTTGGAAACACCATATATTTT. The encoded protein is CASSKGDRGLGNTIYF.